This is a list of T cell receptor beta chains from one sample in a study of cytotoxic CD8 clonotypes in ibrutinib-treated CLL. Assay: immunoSEQ multiplex PCR; the TCRdb copy retains only in-frame clones and omits some. The data show about 57,000 clones, approximately 52% seen once. The material was PBMCs, obtained after 24 months of ibrutinib treatment. The receptors derive from a human donor with chronic lymphocytic leukemia. Both conserved end residues are part of each CDR3. The D gene is left open where the match is weak. Clone size is not always given. Where it is, it says once, few, many or a class for expanded clones.

d_gene: .
j_gene: TRBJ2-3
v_gene: TRBV19
abundance: few
CDR3nt: TGTGCCAGTAGAGCGAGTGGCAGGGGCACAGATACGCAGTATTTT
CDR3aa: CASRASGRGTDTQYF

d_gene: TRBD2
j_gene: TRBJ2-5
v_gene: TRBV27
abundance: .
CDR3nt: TGTGCCAGCAGTCATGGGGGAGGGGAGACCCAGTACTTC
CDR3aa: CASSHGGGETQYF

d_gene: .
j_gene: TRBJ1-6
v_gene: TRBV7-2
abundance: .
CDR3nt: TGTGCCAGCAGCTTTAAGGCGGGTTACAATTATAATTCACCCCTCCACTTT
CDR3aa: CASSFKAGYNYNSPLHF

d_gene: TRBD1
j_gene: TRBJ1-5
v_gene: TRBV29-1
abundance: .
CDR3nt: TGCAGCGTTTATCAGGGGGCTAATCAGCCCCAGCATTTT
CDR3aa: CSVYQGANQPQHF

d_gene: TRBD2
j_gene: TRBJ2-1
v_gene: TRBV7-8
abundance: many
CDR3nt: TGTGCCAGCAGCCATGGGGCTAGCGGAGACAATGAGCAGTTCTTC
CDR3aa: CASSHGASGDNEQFF

d_gene: TRBD2
j_gene: TRBJ2-7
v_gene: TRBV28
abundance: few
CDR3nt: TGTGCCAGCGGGACTAGCGGAAACTACGAGCAGTACTTC
CDR3aa: CASGTSGNYEQYF

d_gene: .
j_gene: TRBJ1-4
v_gene: TRBV21-1
abundance: few
CDR3nt: TGTGCCAGCAGCATTTGGTATTGGGCGGGAGATGAAAAACTGTTTTTT
CDR3aa: CASSIWYWAGDEKLFF

d_gene: TRBD2
j_gene: TRBJ2-3
v_gene: TRBV28
abundance: .
CDR3nt: TGTGCCAGCAGTCTTCAGCCGGGGGGGGCTGCTACGCAGTATTTT
CDR3aa: CASSLQPGGAATQYF

d_gene: .
j_gene: TRBJ2-3
v_gene: TRBV25-1
abundance: few
CDR3nt: TGTGCCAGCAGTGAATATCAACAGCTCACAGATACGCAGTATTTT
CDR3aa: CASSEYQQLTDTQYF

d_gene: .
j_gene: TRBJ2-1
v_gene: TRBV12-5
abundance: .
CDR3nt: TGTGCTAGTGGAGGACAGTTGGACAATGAGCAGTTCTTC
CDR3aa: CASGGQLDNEQFF

d_gene: .
j_gene: TRBJ2-4
v_gene: TRBV19
abundance: .
CDR3nt: TGTGCCAGTAGTATAGAGAGTTGGGGAAACATTCAGTACTTC
CDR3aa: CASSIESWGNIQYF

d_gene: TRBD2
j_gene: TRBJ2-2
v_gene: TRBV5-6
abundance: .
CDR3nt: TGTGCCAGCAGCCGACTAGCGGGGGGTCGGGGCACCGGGGAGCTGTTTTTT
CDR3aa: CASSRLAGGRGTGELFF

d_gene: .
j_gene: TRBJ2-7
v_gene: TRBV19
abundance: once
CDR3nt: TGTGCCAGTAGTAAAGCTCCAGGCCCCTACGAGCAGTACTTC
CDR3aa: CASSKAPGPYEQYF

d_gene: .
j_gene: TRBJ2-7
v_gene: TRBV7-8
abundance: many
CDR3nt: TGTGCCAGCAGCTTAGGGGGGAACTCCTACGAGCAGTACTTC
CDR3aa: CASSLGGNSYEQYF

d_gene: .
j_gene: TRBJ1-3
v_gene: TRBV10-3
abundance: .
CDR3nt: TGTGCCATCACACAGAATCGAAACACCATATATTTT
CDR3aa: CAITQNRNTIYF

d_gene: .
j_gene: TRBJ2-7
v_gene: TRBV30
abundance: .
CDR3nt: TGTGCCTGGAGTCCCCCCTCCCACCTTTACGAGCAGTACTTC
CDR3aa: CAWSPPSHLYEQYF

d_gene: .
j_gene: TRBJ2-7
v_gene: TRBV28
abundance: .
CDR3nt: TGTGCCAGCAGTTTGGGGTTTGGGCAGTACTTC
CDR3aa: CASSLGFGQYF

d_gene: .
j_gene: TRBJ2-7
v_gene: TRBV18
abundance: .
CDR3nt: TGTGCCAGCGCTCCGCGGGGATCCTACGAGCAGTACTTC
CDR3aa: CASAPRGSYEQYF

d_gene: .
j_gene: TRBJ2-3
v_gene: TRBV5-5
abundance: .
CDR3nt: TGTGCCAGCATGCCTTGGACAGGCACAGATACGCAGTATTTT
CDR3aa: CASMPWTGTDTQYF

d_gene: TRBD2
j_gene: TRBJ2-5
v_gene: TRBV28
abundance: .
CDR3nt: TGTGCCAGCAGGCCCGGGGGGGACGGGACCCAGTACTTC
CDR3aa: CASRPGGDGTQYF

d_gene: .
j_gene: TRBJ1-2
v_gene: TRBV19
abundance: .
CDR3nt: TGTGCCAGTCGCCTGTCGGAGGGGTCGTATGGCTACACCTTC
CDR3aa: CASRLSEGSYGYTF

d_gene: .
j_gene: TRBJ1-2
v_gene: TRBV27
abundance: .
CDR3nt: TGTGCCAGCAGTTTAACGAGAGGGTTAGCCTATGGCTACACCTTC
CDR3aa: CASSLTRGLAYGYTF

d_gene: .
j_gene: TRBJ1-4
v_gene: TRBV4-1
abundance: .
CDR3nt: TGCGCCAGCAGCTCAAGCCCTCCTGGGGGGCTTGAAAAACTGTTTTTT
CDR3aa: CASSSSPPGGLEKLFF

d_gene: .
j_gene: TRBJ2-5
v_gene: TRBV10-3
abundance: .
CDR3nt: TGTGCCATCAGTGAAGGTAGCGATGACCAAGAGACCCAGTACTTC
CDR3aa: CAISEGSDDQETQYF

d_gene: .
j_gene: TRBJ1-1
v_gene: TRBV2
abundance: .
CDR3nt: TGTGCCAGCAGTCCAACAGGGATGAACACTGAAGCTTTCTTT
CDR3aa: CASSPTGMNTEAFF